The 5 T cell receptor beta chains presented below share a single source sample, sequenced in a study of shared clonotypes between healthy human individuals. The data were produced by immunoSEQ multiplex PCR, yet TCRdb's version contains in-frame clones alone and is incomplete. The repertoire includes around 300,000 clones, 87% of them detected once, and around 15% sits in the top ten. Sequences were obtained from memory CD8+ T cells sorted from blood. The subset here: CD45RO+ cells pooled with CCR7-negative TemRA cells. These receptors came from a man aged 18 to 30 in good health.

A single count supports this clone. This sequence joins TRBV5-4 and TRBJ1-2; D is unresolved. Germline values: CDR1 SGHNT, CDR2 YYREEE (reference sequence). V gave up 0 bases and J gave up 3 bases, with 9 bases separating them. The CDR3 contains 14 residues. The CDR3 nucleotides read TGTGCCAGCAGCTTGGCCAGGCTCCACTATGGCTACACCTTC. As protein: CASSLARLHYGYTF.

This clone is a singleton in its sample. The chain employs TRBV7-2 and TRBJ2-1, with TRBD2 matching over 13 bases. This CDR3 is 15 amino acids long. In germline, CDR1 is SGHTA, CDR2 FQGNSA. The V segment lost 5 bases and the J segment 7 bases; nucleotides outside the gene matches: 5. This CDR3 is CASSPTSGGQNEQFF. CDR3 nucleotide sequence: TGTGCCAGCAGCCCGACTAGCGGGGGGCAGAATGAGCAGTTCTTC.

V usage is TRBV6-5 and J usage is TRBJ2-4; no definite D call. The germline V gene encodes CDR1 MNHEY and CDR2 SVGAGI. Trimming shortened V by 0 bases and J by 2 bases, and 11 bases separated the two germline ends. The CDR3 is made up of 16 amino acids. The CDR3 DNA sequence: TGTGCCAGCAGTTACTCTGGCGTATACTCCAAAAACATTCAGTACTTC. Encoded protein: CASSYSGVYSKNIQYF.

The genes are TRBV5-5 and TRBJ1-1, with 11 bases identical to TRBD1. The CDR3 has 17 amino acids. With 0 bases clipped from V and 5 bases from J, the junction kept 9 bases outside the gene matches. CDR1 and CDR2 from the germline V gene are SGHKS and YYEKEE (reference sequence). The CDR3 reads CASSLGFGQGAGTEAFF. The CDR3 nucleotides read TGTGCCAGCAGCTTGGGCTTCGGACAGGGGGCAGGAACTGAAGCTTTCTTT. Variable domain in full (rest from reference TRBV5-5 and TRBJ1-1): DAGVTQSPTHLIKTRGQQVTLRCSPISGHKSVSWYQQVLGQGPQFIFQYYEKEERGRGNFPDRFSARQFPNYSSELNVNALLLGDSALYLCASSLGFGQGAGTEAFFGQGTRLTVV.

This chain joins TRBV4-3 and TRBJ1-1; 7 bases line up with TRBD1. Germline CDR1 LGHNA, CDR2 YSLEER. The J segment lost 0 bases and the V segment lost 1 base, leaving 2 bases of the junction unmatched. The CDR3 covers 15 residues. CDR3 sequence: CASSQAGQVNTEAFF. The CDR3 region has the DNA TGCGCCAGCAGCCAAGCTGGACAGGTGAACACTGAAGCTTTCTTT.